These 13 T cell receptor beta chains originate from one sample sequenced in a study of monozygotic twins with inflammatory bowel disease. TCRdb processed the 5' RACE reads again and assigns one entry to each CDR3 protein, with no DNA. The sample is made up of over 150,000 distinct CDR3 sequences, and the top ten hold approximately 2.8% of it. The sequencing input was blood. The receptors were sampled from a human donor with ulcerative colitis or Crohn's disease, or a healthy co-twin of an affected twin (not recorded which).

The V and J genes are TRBV19 and TRBJ2-2; as DNA is missing, the TRBD1 call by TCRdb cannot be tested. Germline V gene sequence: CDR1 LNHDA, CDR2 SQIVND (reference sequence). CDR3 size: 14 residues. The CDR3 loop is CASMWRRGTGELFF.

The chain employs TRBV5-1 and TRBJ2-3; with no DNA, the TCRdb D assignment of TRBD2 cannot be verified. The germline gives CDR1 SGHRS, CDR2 YFSETQ. There are 17 residues in the CDR3. CDR3 in amino acids: CASSPGGTSGRLDTQYF.

The chain couples TRBV29-1 to TRBJ1-2; lacking DNA, the TRBD1 call made by TCRdb goes unchecked. CDR1 is SQVTM, CDR2 ANQGSEA, per germline. The CDR3 totals 14 residues. The CDR3: CSADAGQANYGYTF.

This chain uses TRBV15 with TRBJ2-7; the D gene TCRdb calls, TRBD1, cannot be checked with no DNA. Per the germline V gene, CDR1 is LNHNV and CDR2 is YYDKDF (reference sequence). This CDR3 region has 16 residues. The CDR3 protein is CATSRDRWQGAGEQYF.

This rearrangement joins TRBV24-1 to TRBJ2-1; TCRdb's D call, TRBD2, is unchecked because there is no DNA. This CDR3 contains 15 residues. Germline loops: CDR1 KGHDR, CDR2 SFDVKD. The CDR3 reads CATERAGPSYNEQFF.

The V call is TRBV10-3, the J call TRBJ1-6; checking the TCRdb D call of TRBD1 is not possible without DNA. The CDR3 has 15 amino acids. Germline CDR1 is ENHRY and CDR2 is SYGVKD. The CDR3 loop is CAISGTGTADSPLHF.

The chain combines TRBV7-9 with TRBJ2-3; the TRBD1 assignment by TCRdb is unverifiable without DNA. This CDR3 has 15 amino acids. Germline lookup yields CDR1 SEHNR and CDR2 FQNEAQ (reference sequence). This chain's CDR3 is CASSFWDSFTDTQYF.

The genes are TRBV3-1 and TRBJ2-1; TCRdb indicates TRBD1, and absent DNA this call remains unverified. Germline V CDR1 and CDR2: LGHDT, YNNKEL (reference sequence). The CDR3 totals 13 residues. The CDR3 loop is CASSRNPGGEQFF.

This sequence joins TRBV9 and TRBJ2-1. The CDR3 has 15 residues. Per germline, CDR1 SGDLS and CDR2 YYNGEE. The CDR3 loop is CASSVGSGSYNEQFF.

The chain couples TRBV28 to TRBJ2-4; no DNA is available, so the TRBD1 call from TCRdb remains unchecked. The CDR3 is 12 amino acids. Germline CDR1 reads MDHEN; CDR2 reads SYDVKM. This CDR3 is CASRPPGDIQYF.

The chain couples TRBV7-2 to TRBJ1-1; TCRdb's D call of TRBD1 is untestable without DNA. The CDR3 runs to 13 residues. In germline, CDR1 is SGHTA, CDR2 FQGNSA. CDR3 protein: CASSLIQGAEAFF.

The chain has TRBV24-1 and TRBJ2-7; absent DNA, TCRdb's TRBD2 call cannot be checked. The germline V gene has CDR1 KGHDR and CDR2 SFDVKD. The CDR3 is made up of 13 amino acids. CDR3: CATSPASSYEQYF.

CDR3 residues: CASSDLDRHLIYGYTF. The chain uses TRBV6-1 and TRBJ1-2; checking the TCRdb D call of TRBD1 is not possible without DNA. CDR1 is MNHNS, CDR2 SASEGT, per germline. The CDR3 loop spans 16 amino acids.